This is a list of T cell receptor beta chains from one sample in a study of T-cell reconstitution after alpha-beta-depleted transplantation in children. In TCRdb, the PCR reads were re-called with MiXCR into one record per CDR3 protein. The table includes around 490,000 distinct CDR3 sequences, approximately 10% detected once. Sequenced material: PBMCs, mostly from graft donor cells, taken 180 days after TCRalphabeta/CD19-depleted stem cell transplant. These receptors originate from a female patient aged 2 to 10 who had a stem cell transplant for aplastic anemia, so the T cells may come from the graft donor. Both conserved end residues are part of each CDR3. The D gene is left open where the match is weak. Clone size is stated in some rows and not others, as once, few, many or a class when expanded.

>TRBD2|TRBJ2-1|NA|TRBV20-1
CSASDNSGNYNEQFF
TGCAGTGCTAGTGATAATAGCGGGAATTACAATGAGCAGTTCTTC
>NA|TRBJ2-5|few|TRBV4-1
CASSQVLPPTEETQYF
TGCGCCAGCAGCCAAGTCCTTCCGCCGACGGAGGAGACCCAGTACTTC
>NA|TRBJ2-2|few|TRBV9
CASSDRGLNTGELFF
TGTGCCAGCAGCGACCGGGGCCTGAACACCGGGGAGCTGTTTTTT
>NA|TRBJ2-1|NA|TRBV20-1
CSARPQDLGVNEQFF
TGCAGTGCTAGACCCCAGGATTTGGGAGTCAATGAGCAGTTCTTC
>NA|TRBJ2-7|few|TRBV6-1
CASSEHTYEQYF
TGTGCCAGCAGTGAACACACCTACGAGCAGTACTTC
>TRBD2|TRBJ2-4|many|TRBV12-3/TRBV12-4
CASSFREDGIQYF
TGTGCCAGCAGTTTCCGGGAGGACGGCATTCAGTACTTC
>NA|TRBJ1-1|few|TRBV6-2/TRBV6-3
CASSPVKKNTEAFF
TGTGCCAGCAGTCCCGTTAAGAAGAACACTGAAGCTTTCTTT
>NA|TRBJ2-3|few|TRBV7-2
CASSLGGTYRTDTQYF
TGTGCCAGCAGCTTAGGCGGGACATACCGCACAGATACGCAGTATTTT
>NA|TRBJ2-5|few|TRBV20-1
CSARDLSLAGETQYF
TGCAGTGCTAGAGATCTATCCCTGGCGGGAGAGACCCAGTACTTC
>NA|TRBJ1-2|NA|TRBV18
CASSPKQDYGYTF
TGTGCCAGCTCACCAAAACAGGACTATGGCTACACCTTC
>NA|TRBJ2-7|few|TRBV25-1
CASSESRREQYF
TGTGCCAGCAGTGAATCGAGGCGGGAGCAGTACTTC
>NA|TRBJ1-2|few|TRBV6-2/TRBV6-3
CASSYSRANYGYTF
TGTGCCAGCAGTTACTCAAGAGCTAACTATGGCTACACCTTC
>NA|TRBJ2-5|many|TRBV7-2
CASSRVAGQETQYF
TGTGCCAGCAGCCGCGTTGCAGGGCAAGAGACCCAGTACTTC
>TRBD1|TRBJ2-7|few|TRBV28
CASRLDRGRFYEQYF
TGTGCCAGCAGACTCGACAGGGGAAGGTTCTACGAGCAGTACTTC
>NA|TRBJ2-5|NA|TRBV20-1
CSASGSHLETQYF
TGCAGTGCTAGCGGGAGCCATCTAGAGACCCAGTACTTC
>NA|TRBJ2-3|many|TRBV12-3/TRBV12-4
CASSWGPDTQYF
TGTGCCAGCAGTTGGGGTCCAGATACGCAGTATTTT
>TRBD1|TRBJ1-1|many|TRBV12-3/TRBV12-4
CASSRTGARRAFF
TGTGCCAGCAGTCGGACAGGGGCTAGGAGAGCTTTCTTT
>NA|TRBJ2-5|few|TRBV4-3
CASSPARDTELQETQYF
TGCGCCAGCAGCCCGGCTCGGGACACCGAGCTACAAGAGACCCAGTACTTC
>NA|TRBJ1-1|NA|TRBV4-2
CASSRERDPGTEAFF
TGTGCCAGCAGCCGAGAGAGAGACCCAGGAACCGAAGCTTTCTTT
>NA|TRBJ2-3|NA|TRBV6-5
CASSYSYGVADTQYF
TGTGCCAGCAGTTACTCGTACGGGGTCGCAGATACGCAGTATTTT
>TRBD2|TRBJ2-2|NA|TRBV7-2
CASRSLAGGPITGELFF
TGTGCCAGCAGATCCCTAGCGGGAGGGCCCATAACCGGGGAGCTGTTTTTT
>NA|TRBJ2-5|NA|TRBV6-5
CASSYSSGRTQYF
TGTGCCAGCAGTTACTCGAGTGGGAGGACCCAGTACTTC
>NA|TRBJ1-5|NA|TRBV4-3
CASSQGWNQPQHF
TGCGCCAGCAGCCAAGGATGGAATCAGCCCCAGCATTTT
>NA|TRBJ1-5|few|TRBV20-1
CSARVGGNQPQHF
TGCAGTGCTAGAGTGGGGGGCAACCAGCCCCAGCATTTT
>NA|TRBJ1-6|many|TRBV20-1
CSARGRAGYNSPLHF
TGCAGTGCTAGGGGAAGGGCGGGGTATAATTCACCCCTCCACTTT
>NA|TRBJ1-2|NA|TRBV29-1
CSATGRDYGYTF
TGCAGCGCAACCGGGCGAGACTATGGCTACACCTTC
>NA|TRBJ2-1|few|TRBV7-3
CASTHHGERYNEQFF
TGTGCCAGCACCCACCATGGGGAACGTTACAATGAGCAGTTCTTC
>TRBD1|TRBJ1-1|NA|TRBV4-3
CASSQELDMGLQGGEAFF
TGCGCCAGCAGCCAAGAATTAGATATGGGCTTGCAGGGGGGGGAAGCTTTCTTT
>NA|TRBJ2-5|few|TRBV7-2
CASSYNQETQYF
TGTGCCAGCAGCTACAACCAAGAGACCCAGTACTTC
>NA|TRBJ2-1|few|TRBV20-1
CSAHLVEQFF
TGCAGTGCTCACTTGGTTGAGCAGTTCTTC
>TRBD2|TRBJ2-7|few|TRBV18
CASSPASGTYEQYF
TGTGCCAGCTCACCGGCTAGCGGGACGTACGAGCAGTACTTC
>NA|TRBJ2-1|many|TRBV4-2
CASSRERRGTDEQFF
TGTGCCAGCAGCCGAGAGAGGAGGGGAACAGATGAGCAGTTCTTC
>NA|TRBJ2-2|NA|TRBV24-1
CATSDPGQPTGELFF
TGTGCCACCAGTGATCCCGGACAACCTACCGGGGAGCTGTTTTTT
>NA|TRBJ2-1|many|TRBV29-1
CSVRNSNEQFF
TGCAGCGTGAGAAACAGCAATGAGCAGTTCTTC
>NA|TRBJ2-3|NA|TRBV3-1
CASCPGQFVTDTQYF
TGTGCCAGCTGCCCCGGACAGTTCGTCACAGATACGCAGTATTTT
>NA|TRBJ2-2|few|TRBV20-1
CSADGGITGELFF
TGCAGTGCTGATGGGGGAATCACCGGGGAGCTGTTTTTT
>NA|TRBJ2-2|many|TRBV9
CASSPDVGELFF
TGTGCCAGCAGCCCGGATGTCGGGGAGCTGTTTTTT
>NA|TRBJ2-5|few|TRBV5-1
CASSFKDGTQYF
TGCGCCAGCAGCTTTAAGGATGGGACCCAGTACTTC
>NA|TRBJ2-2|NA|TRBV18
CASSRSRPGPRNTGELFF
TGTGCCAGCTCCAGATCACGTCCGGGACCTCGGAACACCGGGGAGCTGTTTTTT
>TRBD2|TRBJ2-1|NA|TRBV12-5
CASGLERERSNEQFF
TGTGCTAGTGGTTTGGAGCGGGAGAGGAGCAATGAGCAGTTCTTC
>TRBD2|TRBJ2-1|few|TRBV9
CASSVGLAEFYNEQFF
TGTGCCAGCAGCGTGGGACTAGCGGAATTCTACAATGAGCAGTTCTTC
>NA|TRBJ2-5|NA|TRBV7-2
CASSLQVAAETQYF
TGTGCCAGCAGCCTACAGGTGGCGGCGGAGACCCAGTACTTC
>TRBD2|TRBJ2-1|NA|TRBV11-2
CASSLGVLAGERGEGNEQFF
TGTGCCAGCAGCTTAGGGGTCCTAGCGGGAGAGAGGGGAGAGGGGAATGAGCAGTTCTTC
>NA|TRBJ1-4|NA|TRBV25-1
CASSELGSTNEKLFF
TGTGCCAGCAGTGAACTCGGGTCAACTAATGAAAAACTGTTTTTT
>TRBD1|TRBJ2-2|NA|TRBV14
CASSQGPGGATAPGELFF
TGTGCCAGCAGCCAAGGACCAGGGGGCGCAACGGCCCCCGGGGAGCTGTTTTTT
>NA|TRBJ2-3|NA|TRBV6-1
CASSENGWAGRTDTQYF
TGTGCCAGCAGTGAAAACGGTTGGGCCGGCCGAACAGATACGCAGTATTTT
>TRBD2|TRBJ2-2|many|TRBV6-2/TRBV6-3
CASSLTSGRARTGELFF
TGTGCCAGCAGTCTTACTAGCGGGAGGGCCCGGACCGGGGAGCTGTTTTTT
>NA|TRBJ2-3|NA|TRBV5-1
CASSDYTDTQYF
TGCGCCAGCAGCGACTACACAGATACGCAGTATTTT
>NA|TRBJ2-1|few|TRBV9
CASSVSGLENNEQFF
TGTGCCAGCAGCGTTTCGGGACTGGAAAACAATGAGCAGTTCTTC
>NA|TRBJ1-1|NA|TRBV7-8
CASILLGVNTEAFF
TGTGCCAGCATCCTCTTAGGGGTGAACACTGAAGCTTTCTTT
>NA|TRBJ2-2|many|TRBV7-2
CASSINTGELFF
TGTGCCAGCAGCATAAACACCGGGGAGCTGTTTTTT
>TRBD1|TRBJ1-5|few|TRBV5-5
CASSSLAGTGATPQHF
TGTGCCAGCAGCTCGCTTGCCGGGACAGGGGCAACGCCCCAGCATTTT
>NA|TRBJ1-3|NA|TRBV7-9
CASSVKTPSGNTIYF
TGTGCCAGCAGCGTAAAGACTCCCTCTGGAAACACCATATATTTT
>NA|TRBJ2-7|NA|TRBV5-1
CASSLLRDTSSYEQYF
TGCGCCAGCAGCCTCCTCCGGGACACAAGCTCCTACGAGCAGTACTTC